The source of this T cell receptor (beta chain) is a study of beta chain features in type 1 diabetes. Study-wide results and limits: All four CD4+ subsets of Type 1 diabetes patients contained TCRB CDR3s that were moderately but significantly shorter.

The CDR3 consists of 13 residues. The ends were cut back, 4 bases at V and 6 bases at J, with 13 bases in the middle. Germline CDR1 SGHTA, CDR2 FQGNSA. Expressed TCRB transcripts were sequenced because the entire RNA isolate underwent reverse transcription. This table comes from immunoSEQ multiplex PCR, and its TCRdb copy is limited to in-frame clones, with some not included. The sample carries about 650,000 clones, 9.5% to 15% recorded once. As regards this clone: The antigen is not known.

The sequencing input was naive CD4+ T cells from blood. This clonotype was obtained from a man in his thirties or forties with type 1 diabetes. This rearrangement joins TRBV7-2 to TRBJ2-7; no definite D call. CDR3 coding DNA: TGTGCCAGCAGCTCCACCCGCTGGGGCGAGCAGTACTTC. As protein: CASSSTRWGEQYF.